The present TCR beta chain was sequenced within a study of cytomegalovirus exposure and HLA in healthy donors. Overall study findings and caveats: The study listed approximately 160 cytomegalovirus-associated TCR beta chains. Researchers reported that a few CMV-associated chains were confirmed in vitro as CMV antigen-specific.

The assay was immunoSEQ multiplex PCR, and TCRdb's table has in-frame clones only and misses some. The sample holds 130,000 to 150,000 clones, roughly 81% seen once. The CDR3 spans 16 residues. V shed 4 bases and J shed 6 bases, with 21 bases lying between them. Germline loops: CDR1 SNHLY, CDR2 FYNNEI. A remark on this clone: No antigen is known for it.

The clonotype originates from a woman aged 25-40 years in good health and CMV-seronegative. The sample comprised PBMCs. The chain joins TRBV2 to TRBJ1-1, with D hard to call. CDR3 sequence reads: CASSVQGGVGSPEAFF. In DNA form, the CDR3 reads TGTGCCAGCAGTGTCCAAGGCGGGGTGGGTAGTCCTGAAGCTTTCTTT.